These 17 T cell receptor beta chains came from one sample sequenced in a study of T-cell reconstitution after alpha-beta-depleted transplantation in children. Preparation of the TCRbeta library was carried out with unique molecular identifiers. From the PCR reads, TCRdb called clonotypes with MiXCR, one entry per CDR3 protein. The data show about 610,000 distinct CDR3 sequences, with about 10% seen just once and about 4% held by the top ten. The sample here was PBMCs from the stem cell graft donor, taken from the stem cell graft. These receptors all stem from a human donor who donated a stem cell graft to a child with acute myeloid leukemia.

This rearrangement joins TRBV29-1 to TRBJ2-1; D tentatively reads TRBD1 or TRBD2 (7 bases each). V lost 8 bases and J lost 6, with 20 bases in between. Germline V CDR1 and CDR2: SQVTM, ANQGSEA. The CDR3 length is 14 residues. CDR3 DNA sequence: TGCAGCCCCAGGGGGGGACTCTCTGGCAATGAGCAGTTCTTC. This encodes CSPRGGLSGNEQFF.

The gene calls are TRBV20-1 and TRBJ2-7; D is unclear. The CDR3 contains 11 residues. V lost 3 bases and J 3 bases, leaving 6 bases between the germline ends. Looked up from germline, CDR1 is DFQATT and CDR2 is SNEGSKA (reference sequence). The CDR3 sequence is CSARDLYEQYF. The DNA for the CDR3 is TGCAGTGCTAGGGACCTCTACGAGCAGTACTTC.

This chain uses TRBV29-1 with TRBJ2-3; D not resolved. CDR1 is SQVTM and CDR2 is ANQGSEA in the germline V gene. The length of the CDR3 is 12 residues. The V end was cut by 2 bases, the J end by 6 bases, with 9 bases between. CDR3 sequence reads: CSVEKGTDTQYF. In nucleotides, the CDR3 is TGCAGCGTTGAAAAGGGTACGGATACGCAGTATTTT.

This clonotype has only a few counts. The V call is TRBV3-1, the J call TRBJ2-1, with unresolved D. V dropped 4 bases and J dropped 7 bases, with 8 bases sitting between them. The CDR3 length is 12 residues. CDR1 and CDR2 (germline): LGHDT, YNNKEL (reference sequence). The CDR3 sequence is CASSRMYNEQFF. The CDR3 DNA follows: TGTGCCAGCAGCCGAATGTATAATGAGCAGTTCTTC.

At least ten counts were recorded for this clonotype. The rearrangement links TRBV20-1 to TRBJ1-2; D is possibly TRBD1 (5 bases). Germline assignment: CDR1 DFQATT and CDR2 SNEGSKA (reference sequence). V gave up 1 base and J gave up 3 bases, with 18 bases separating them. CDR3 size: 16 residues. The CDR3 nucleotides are TGCAGTGCTAGAGCCGCGGGGACCCCAAGACACTATGGCTACACCTTC. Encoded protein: CSARAAGTPRHYGYTF.

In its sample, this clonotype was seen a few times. This chain's CDR3 is CASSLGLPGAGSPLHF. The CDR3 region has the DNA TGTGCCAGCAGCTTAGGTCTTCCGGGGGCTGGCTCACCCCTCCACTTT. V usage is TRBV7-2 and J usage is TRBJ1-6; tentative D call: TRBD1 (6 bases). Germline V gene data show CDR1 as SGHTA and CDR2 as FQGNSA. V was cut by 1 base and J by 10 bases, with 17 bases left in between. The CDR3 sequence is 16 residues long. Together with reference TRBV7-2 and TRBJ1-6, the CDR3 gives the full variable domain: GAGVSQSPSNKVTEKGKDVELRCDPISGHTALYWYRQSLGQGLEFLIYFQGNSAPDKSGLPSDRFSAERTGGSVSTLTIQRTQQEDSAVYLCASSLGLPGAGSPLHFGNGTRLTVT.

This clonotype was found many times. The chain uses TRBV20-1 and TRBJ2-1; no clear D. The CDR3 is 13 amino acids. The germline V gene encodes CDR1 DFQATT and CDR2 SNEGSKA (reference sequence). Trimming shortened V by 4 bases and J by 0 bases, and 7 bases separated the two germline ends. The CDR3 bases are TGCAGTGCTAAGTATAGCTCCTACAATGAGCAGTTCTTC. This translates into CSAKYSSYNEQFF.

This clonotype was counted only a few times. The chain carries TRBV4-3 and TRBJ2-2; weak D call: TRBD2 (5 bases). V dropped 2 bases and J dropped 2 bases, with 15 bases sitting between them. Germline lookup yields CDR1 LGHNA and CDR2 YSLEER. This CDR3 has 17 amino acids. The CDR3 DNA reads TGCGCCAGCAGCCAATTAACCGGACGGGGAAACACCGGGGAGCTGTTTTTT. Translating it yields CASSQLTGRGNTGELFF.

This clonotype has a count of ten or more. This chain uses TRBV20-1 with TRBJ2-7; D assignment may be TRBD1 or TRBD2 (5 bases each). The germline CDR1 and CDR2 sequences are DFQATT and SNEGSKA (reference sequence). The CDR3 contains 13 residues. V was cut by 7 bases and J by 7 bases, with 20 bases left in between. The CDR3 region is CSVRGRDLREQYF. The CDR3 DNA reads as TGCAGTGTCAGAGGTAGGGACCTACGAGAGCAGTACTTC.

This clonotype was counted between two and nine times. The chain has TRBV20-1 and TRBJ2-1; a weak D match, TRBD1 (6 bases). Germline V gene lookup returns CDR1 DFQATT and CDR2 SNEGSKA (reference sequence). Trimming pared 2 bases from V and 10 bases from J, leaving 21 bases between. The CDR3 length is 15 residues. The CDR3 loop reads CSARPPGTLFGEQFF. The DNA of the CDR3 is TGCAGTGCTAGACCACCCGGGACACTGTTCGGCGAGCAGTTCTTC.

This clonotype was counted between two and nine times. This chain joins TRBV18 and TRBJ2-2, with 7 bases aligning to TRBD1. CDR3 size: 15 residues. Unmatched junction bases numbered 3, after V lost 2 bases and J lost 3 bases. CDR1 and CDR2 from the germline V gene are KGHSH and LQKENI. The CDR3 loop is CASSPGQAYTGELFF. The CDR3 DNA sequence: TGTGCCAGCTCACCAGGACAGGCCTACACCGGGGAGCTGTTTTTT.

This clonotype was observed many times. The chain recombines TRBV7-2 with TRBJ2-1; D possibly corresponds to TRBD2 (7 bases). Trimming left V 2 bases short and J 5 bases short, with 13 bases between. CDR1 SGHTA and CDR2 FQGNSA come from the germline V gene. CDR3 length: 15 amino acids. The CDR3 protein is CASSLRGRGNNEQFF. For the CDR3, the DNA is TGTGCCAGCAGCTTAAGGGGGAGGGGGAACAATGAGCAGTTCTTC.

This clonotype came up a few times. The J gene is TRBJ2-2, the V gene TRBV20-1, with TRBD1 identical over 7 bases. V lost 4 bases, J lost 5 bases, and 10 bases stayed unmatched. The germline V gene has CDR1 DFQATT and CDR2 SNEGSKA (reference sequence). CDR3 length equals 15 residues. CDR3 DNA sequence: TGCAGTGCTACTACAGGGGTTTCTGGGACCGGGGAGCTGTTTTTT. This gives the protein CSATTGVSGTGELFF.

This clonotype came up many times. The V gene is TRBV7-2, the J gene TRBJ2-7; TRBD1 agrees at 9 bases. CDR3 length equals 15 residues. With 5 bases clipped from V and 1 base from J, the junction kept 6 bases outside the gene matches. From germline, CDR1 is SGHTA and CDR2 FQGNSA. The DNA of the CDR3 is TGTGCCAGCAGCCCCGGGACAGGGCCTTCCTACGAGCAGTACTTC. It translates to CASSPGTGPSYEQYF.

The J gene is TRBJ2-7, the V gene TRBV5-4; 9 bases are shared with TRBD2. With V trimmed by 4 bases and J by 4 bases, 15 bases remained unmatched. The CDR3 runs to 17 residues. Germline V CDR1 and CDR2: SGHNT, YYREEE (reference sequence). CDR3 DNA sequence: TGTGCCAGCAGCCTCGACGGGACTAGCAGGCCCTATTACGAGCAGTACTTC. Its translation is CASSLDGTSRPYYEQYF.

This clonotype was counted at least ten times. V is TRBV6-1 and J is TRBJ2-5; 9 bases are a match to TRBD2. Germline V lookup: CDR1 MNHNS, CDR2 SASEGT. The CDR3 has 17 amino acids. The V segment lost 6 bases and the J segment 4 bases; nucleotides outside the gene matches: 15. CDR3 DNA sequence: TGTGCCAGCAGACGGATAGCGGGAGTCGGATTAGGAGAGACCCAGTACTTC. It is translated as CASRRIAGVGLGETQYF.

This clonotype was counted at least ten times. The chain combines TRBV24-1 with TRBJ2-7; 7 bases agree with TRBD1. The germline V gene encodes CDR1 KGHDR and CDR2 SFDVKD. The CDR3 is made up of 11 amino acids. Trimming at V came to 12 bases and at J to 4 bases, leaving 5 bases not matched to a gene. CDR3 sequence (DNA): TGTGCCGCCGGGACAGATTACGAGCAGTACTTC. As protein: CAAGTDYEQYF.